Below are 4 T cell receptor beta chains sequenced from a single sample in a study of shared clonotypes between healthy human individuals. CD45RO-negative cells were positively selected for CCR7, leaving out terminally differentiated effector memory CD45RA+ cells. Sequencing used immunoSEQ multiplex PCR; TCRdb keeps in-frame clones, though not all of them. The sample has hundreds of thousands of clones, roughly 96% seen once; the top ten hold about 0.12%. Sequencing used naive CD8+ T cells sorted from blood. Receptor source: a woman in her thirties in good health.

V usage is TRBV5-4 and J usage is TRBJ2-1; 11 positions match TRBD2. CDR1 is SGHNT, CDR2 YYREEE, per germline (reference sequence). With 5 bases clipped from V and 7 bases from J, the junction kept 8 bases outside the gene matches. The CDR3 spans 15 residues. The CDR3 reads CASRTLAGDWNEQFF. The CDR3 nucleotides are TGTGCCAGCAGAACACTAGCGGGAGATTGGAATGAGCAGTTCTTC.

In the case of this clone: Other DNA variants within this sample encode the same CDR3. The rearrangement joins TRBV27 to TRBJ1-1, with D perhaps TRBD1 (5 bases). Germline CDR1 and CDR2: MNHEY and SMNVEV (reference sequence). The V end was cut by 3 bases, the J end by 2 bases, with 10 bases between. The CDR3 covers 14 residues. The chain's CDR3 is CASSLRDSNTEAFF. The CDR3 DNA sequence: TGTGCCAGCAGTTTGAGAGACAGCAACACTGAAGCTTTCTTT.

The V and J genes are TRBV4-1 and TRBJ2-3; 9 nucleotides line up with TRBD2. CDR1 and CDR2 from the germline V gene are MGHRA and YSYEKL. V was pared by 0 bases and J by 5 bases, with 12 bases of the junction left unmatched. The CDR3 covers 18 residues. CDR3 sequence (DNA): TGCGCCAGCAGCCAAGATCGTAATAGCGGGAGTCGAGGAGATACGCAGTATTTT. Amino acid sequence: CASSQDRNSGSRGDTQYF.

This chain uses TRBV20-1 with TRBJ2-1, with D perhaps assigned TRBD1 or TRBD2 (5 bases each). V was trimmed by 5 bases and J by 8 bases, leaving 7 bases between them. This CDR3 region has 10 residues. The germline V gene has CDR1 DFQATT and CDR2 SNEGSKA (reference sequence). The CDR3 bases are TGCAGTGCTTGGGACGATGAGCAGTTCTTC. It codes for CSAWDDEQFF.